The subject of this entry is one T cell receptor beta chain. The record originates from a study of blood T cell repertoires in COVID-19. Study-level background: The United States, Italy and Spain were the sources of the acute and convalescent COVID-19 samples. The cDNA or gDNA used as material had been derived from T cells, B-cell-depleted T cells, or PBMCs.

In the authors' methods: Nucleated cell number was recorded as an estimate derived from reference gene primer amplification. Generated by immunoSEQ multiplex PCR, the TCRdb table keeps only in-frame clones and is missing some. V and J calls and clone size are copied from that table; D and trimming were computed from the DNA. The sample carries more than 350,000 clones, approximately 87% recorded once. CDR1 and CDR2 from the germline V gene are SNHLY and FYNNEI. The CDR3 sequence is 17 residues long. V trimming: 4 bases; J trimming: 8 bases; junction bases outside the gene matches: 15. Sequencing was carried out using peripheral blood. The chain links TRBV2 to TRBJ2-2, with TRBD1 identical over 8 bases. The receptor comes from a woman aged 30 to 39 with COVID-19, enrolled during active disease. The CDR3 bases are TGTGCCAGCAGTGTTAGCCCGGGACAGGACACCATGGGGGAGCTGTTTTTT. Translation: CASSVSPGQDTMGELFF.